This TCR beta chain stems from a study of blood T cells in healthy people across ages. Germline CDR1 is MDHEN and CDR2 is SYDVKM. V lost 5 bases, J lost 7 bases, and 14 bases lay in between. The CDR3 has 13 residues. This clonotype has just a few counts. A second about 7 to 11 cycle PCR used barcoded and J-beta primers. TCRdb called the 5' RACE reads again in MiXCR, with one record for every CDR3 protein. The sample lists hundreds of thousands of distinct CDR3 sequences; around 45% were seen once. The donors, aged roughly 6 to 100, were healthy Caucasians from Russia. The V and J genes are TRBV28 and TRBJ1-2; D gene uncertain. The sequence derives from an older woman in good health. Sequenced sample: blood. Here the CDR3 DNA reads TGTGCCAGCAGTCTGGACTCGTCCGTTGGCTACACCTTC. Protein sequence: CASSLDSSVGYTF.